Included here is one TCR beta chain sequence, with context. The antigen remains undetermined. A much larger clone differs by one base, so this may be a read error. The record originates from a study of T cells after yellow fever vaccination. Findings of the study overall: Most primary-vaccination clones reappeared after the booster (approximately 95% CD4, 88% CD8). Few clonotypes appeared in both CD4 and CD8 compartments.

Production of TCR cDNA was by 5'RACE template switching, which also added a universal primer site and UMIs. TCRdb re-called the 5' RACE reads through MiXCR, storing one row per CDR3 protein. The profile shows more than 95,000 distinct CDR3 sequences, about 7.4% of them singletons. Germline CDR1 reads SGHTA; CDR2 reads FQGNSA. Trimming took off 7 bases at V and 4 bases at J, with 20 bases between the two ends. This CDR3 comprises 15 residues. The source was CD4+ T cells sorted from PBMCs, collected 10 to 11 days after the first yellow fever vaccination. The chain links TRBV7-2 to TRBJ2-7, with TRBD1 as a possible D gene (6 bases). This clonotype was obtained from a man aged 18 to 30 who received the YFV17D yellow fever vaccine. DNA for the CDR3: TGTGCCAGCACACTCCTCGTTAGAGGGGGTTACGAGCAGTACTTC. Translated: CASTLLVRGGYEQYF.